The present T cell receptor beta chain was sequenced within a study of OX40 agonist ivuxolimab in advanced cancers. Turning to the overall study: Ivuxolimab was a fully human IgG2 agonistic monoclonal antibody targeting the costimulatory receptor OX40 (CD134). Intravenous ivuxolimab was administered to patients every 2 weeks at six dose levels: 0.01, 0.1, 0.3, 1.5, 3 and 10 mg/kg. Among the roughly 52 dose-escalation patients, some 19 had hepatocellular carcinoma, around 15 melanoma, 9 renal cell carcinoma and 9 head and neck cancer. The dose-escalation cohort was almost 85% male with a mean age of approximately 60 years, ranging from roughly 20 to 85. Prior anti-PD-1, anti-PD-L1 or anti-CTLA-4 therapy was permitted, and about 40% of dose-escalation patients had received checkpoint inhibitors. Partial responses occurred in three dose-escalation patients, of whom one had hepatocellular carcinoma and two had cutaneous melanoma. Peripheral TCRbeta sequencing was intended to test whether TCR sequence diversity was altered and clonal T-cell expansion was caused by ivuxolimab. The paper describes the monotherapy dose-escalation part (N of about 55 patients) of the phase I trial of ivuxolimab.

The research as a whole found: After ivuxolimab, CD8+ T cells had more expanded clones than CD4+ T cells on average. Low levels of normalized T-cell clonal expansion were also seen in some patients who did not respond. At doses of 0.1 to 3.0 mg/kg, clonal expansion of both CD4+ and CD8+ T cells in blood was seen between baseline and week 6. Partial responders in the 0.1-3.0 mg/kg groups had among the lowest normalized peripheral clonal expansion, especially among CD8+ T cells. Which antigens the clonally expanded peripheral T cells were specific for was not determined.

Patients with a history of autoimmune disease or receiving systemic immunosuppression were excluded from the trial. In every dose cohort, peripheral blood was drawn for TCR sequencing at baseline, cycle 4 day 1, and cycle 7 day 1. Samples came from an open-label, multicenter, first-in-human phase I dose-escalation trial of ivuxolimab. Adults with locally advanced or metastatic melanoma, renal cell, hepatocellular, or head and neck squamous cell carcinoma were enrolled in the trial. CD4+ and CD8+ T cells were sorted separately from peripheral blood before TCR sequencing. On this clone itself: Its recognized antigen is unknown. Per-nucleotide qualities are absent, and no much larger clonotype sits a single base away.

For sequencing of the TCRbeta CDR3 region, genomic DNA was extracted from the sorted cells. TCRbeta CDR3 regions were sequenced using the immunoSEQ Assay. The immuneACCESS repertoire file appears here via TCRdb, limited to in-frame rearrangements. These files lack a portion of the clones; in checked studies, under half of the deficit traces to unresolved V genes, and the cause of the others is not known. The sample table shows 30,000 to 40,000 clones, and 70% to 80% are seen once. The ten largest account for around 12% of the sample. The V end loses 5 bases and the J end loses 1 base, and a stretch of 4 bases separates them. The CDR3 covers 12 residues, taking in both the cysteine and the phenylalanine. The DNA shown is the 36-base CDR3, in frame from base 1. Taken from the germline V gene, the CDR1 and CDR2 loops are MNHNS and SASEGT.

The chain is assembled from TRBV6-1 and TRBJ2-3; the D gene lacks a confident call. This clonotype was obtained from an adult with an advanced solid tumor such as melanoma, head and neck, liver or kidney cancer. The source material was CD4+ or CD8+ T cells sorted from blood, sampled in a trial of the OX40 agonist ivuxolimab. The CDR3 is CASSRGTDTQYF. The sequenced DNA is TGTGCCAGCAGTCGTGGCACAGATACGCAGTATTTT.